One and the same sample provided the 24 T cell receptor beta chains below, sequenced in a study of response to subunit inactivated influenza vaccine. One entry per CDR3 protein, called by TCRdb with MiXCR from the RT-PCR reads. The table has 650,000 to 700,000 distinct CDR3 sequences, more than 15% seen once. Sequenced material: PBMCs from blood, taken about 13 days after vaccination. The origin of the receptors is a man aged 45-65 years who received an inactivated influenza vaccine.

V usage is TRBV20-1 and J usage is TRBJ2-3, with 8 bases lining up with TRBD2. The J segment lost 2 bases and the V segment lost 2 bases, leaving 6 bases of the junction unmatched. The CDR3 has 15 residues. CDR1 is DFQATT, CDR2 SNEGSKA, per germline (reference sequence). CDR3 DNA: TGCAGTGCTAGACAAGCGGGGGACCCCACAGATACGCAGTATTTT. It specifies CSARQAGDPTDTQYF.

This clonotype was recorded a few times. The V gene is TRBV29-1, the J gene TRBJ2-1; 8 nucleotides align to TRBD2. Trimming at V came to 5 bases and at J to 9 bases, leaving 6 bases not matched to a gene. This CDR3 spans 12 amino acids. Germline values: CDR1 SQVTM, CDR2 ANQGSEA. The DNA for the CDR3 is TGCAGCGTTCGACTAGCGATGGGTGAGCAGTTCTTC. Translated, it gives CSVRLAMGEQFF.

The gene calls are TRBV20-1 and TRBJ2-7; D is possibly TRBD1 (5 bases). Germline CDR1 DFQATT, CDR2 SNEGSKA (reference sequence). The CDR3 sequence is 14 residues long. The V end lost 2 bases, the J end lost 2 bases, and 13 bases lay between the germline ends. The DNA of the CDR3 is TGCAGTGCTAGACAAAAGGTCAGGGCCTACGAGCAGTACTTC. Protein: CSARQKVRAYEQYF.

This clonotype was seen many times. The chain carries TRBV6-5 and TRBJ2-7, with 9 nucleotides matching TRBD1. V was pared by 4 bases and J by 4 bases, with 5 bases of the junction left unmatched. The CDR3 extends over 14 amino acids. The germline gives CDR1 MNHEY, CDR2 SVGAGI. CDR3: CASSFGTGKYEQYF. The CDR3 coding sequence is TGTGCCAGCAGTTTCGGGACAGGGAAGTACGAGCAGTACTTC.

This clonotype has only a few counts. The CDR3 region has the DNA TGTGCCAGCAGTTTAGCATTCGAAATTAGGGAAAAACTGTTTTTT. Translated, it gives CASSLAFEIREKLFF. The chain joins TRBV12-3 or TRBV12-4 to TRBJ1-4, with D unclear. The CDR3 covers 15 residues. Trimming took off 0 bases at V and 8 bases at J, with 13 bases between the two ends.

The genes are TRBV7-9 and TRBJ2-7; D is undetermined. Trimming stripped 4 bases from V and 2 bases from J, with 6 bases between. Germline V gives CDR1 SEHNR, CDR2 FQNEAQ (reference sequence). This CDR3 is built from 12 residues. CDR3 loop: CASSSKTYEQYF. In DNA, the CDR3 is TGTGCCAGCAGCTCCAAAACCTACGAGCAGTACTTC.

This chain connects TRBV7-6 to TRBJ2-2; 13 bases agree with TRBD2. Trimming at V came to 5 bases and at J to 6 bases, leaving 9 bases not matched to a gene. This CDR3 region has 17 residues. Germline V gene sequence: CDR1 SGHVS, CDR2 FNYEAQ. The CDR3 reads CASSPRTSGRIAGELFF. In DNA, the CDR3 is TGTGCCAGCAGCCCACGGACTAGCGGGAGAATTGCCGGGGAGCTGTTTTTT.

The chain's CDR3 is CASSPFAGNTEAFF. The CDR3 DNA reads as TGTGCCAGCAGCCCTTTTGCTGGGAACACTGAAGCTTTCTTT. This chain uses TRBV3-1 with TRBJ1-1, with D hard to call. Germline V lookup: CDR1 LGHDT, CDR2 YNNKEL (reference sequence). The V gene lost 4 bases and the J gene lost 1 base, with 10 bases spanning the gap. This CDR3 is built from 14 residues.

This clonotype turned up a few times. V is TRBV6-5 and J is TRBJ2-2; TRBD1 matches at 7 bases. This CDR3 contains 15 residues. Germline lookup yields CDR1 MNHEY and CDR2 SVGAGI. Trimming at V came to 0 bases and at J to 4 bases, leaving 2 bases not matched to a gene. This CDR3 is CASSYSDRATGELFF. As DNA, the CDR3 is TGTGCCAGCAGTTACTCTGACAGGGCCACCGGGGAGCTGTTTTTT.

There are many counts of this clonotype. This chain uses TRBV15 with TRBJ2-3, with no clear D. CDR3 length: 16 amino acids. Trimming removed 4 bases at V and 0 bases at J, with 14 bases between. Germline V lookup: CDR1 LNHNV, CDR2 YYDKDF (reference sequence). The CDR3 reads CATSKPDGASTDTQYF. DNA for the CDR3: TGTGCCACCAGCAAGCCGGACGGAGCTAGCACAGATACGCAGTATTTT. The complete variable domain, with remaining parts taken from reference TRBV15 and TRBJ2-3, reads DAMVIQNPRYQVTQFGKPVTLSCSQTLNHNVMYWYQQKSSQAPKLLFHYYDKDFNNEADTPDNFQSRRPNTSFCFLDIRSPGLGDTAMYLCATSKPDGASTDTQYFGPGTRLTVL.

This CDR3 reads CASSVAAGGLAGTETQYF. The CDR3 DNA reads as TGTGCCAGCAGCGTAGCCGCAGGGGGACTAGCGGGGACGGAGACCCAGTACTTC. The chain recombines TRBV9 with TRBJ2-5; 13 nucleotides agree with TRBD2. J lost 5 bases, V lost 0 bases, and 10 bases had no gene match. The CDR3 consists of 18 residues. The V gene's germline CDR1 is SGDLS and CDR2 YYNGEE.

This clonotype has a handful of counts. The rearrangement joins TRBV27 to TRBJ2-5, with D maybe TRBD2 (5 bases). The germline CDR1 and CDR2 sequences are MNHEY and SMNVEV (reference sequence). CDR3 length: 13 amino acids. CDR3 protein: CVEVAGREETQYF. The CDR3 bases are TGTGTAGAGGTTGCGGGTAGAGAAGAGACCCAGTACTTC.

In this sample, this clonotype turned up many times. The chain is built from TRBV5-6 and TRBJ2-7; TRBD2 might be the D (6 bases). CDR1 and CDR2 (germline): SGHDT, YYEEEE. V was pared by 5 bases and J by 7 bases, with 22 bases between. CDR3 length: 15 residues. The CDR3 protein is CASSSAGTLREEQYF. In DNA, the CDR3 is TGTGCCAGCAGTTCCGCGGGGACTCTCCGGGAAGAGCAGTACTTC.

This clonotype was recorded a few times. This chain links TRBV6-5 with TRBJ2-7; the D gene is possibly TRBD1 (5 bases). The CDR3 consists of 15 residues. The V end was cut by 4 bases, the J end by 2 bases, with 15 bases between. Germline CDR1 reads MNHEY; CDR2 reads SVGAGI. CDR3: CASSSPGPSPYEQYF. The CDR3 DNA reads TGTGCCAGCAGTTCCCCAGGGCCCTCCCCCTACGAGCAGTACTTC.

The CDR3 bases are TGTGCCAGCAGCCACCGGACTAGCGGGACTGGTAATGAGCAGTTCTTC. This encodes CASSHRTSGTGNEQFF. The chain uses TRBV6-1 and TRBJ2-1; 12 bases fit TRBD2. J gave up 7 bases and V 6 bases, and 10 bases lay outside the gene matches. The CDR3 has 16 amino acids. The germline CDR1 and CDR2 sequences are MNHNS and SASEGT.

This clonotype was detected a few times. The chain recombines TRBV20-1 with TRBJ2-5; 12 bases match TRBD1. Trimming cost V 6 bases and J 5 bases; bases outside gene matches: 7. This CDR3 has 14 residues. Germline V gene data show CDR1 as DFQATT and CDR2 as SNEGSKA (reference sequence). The CDR3 here is CSATGTGGGETQYF. CDR3 DNA sequence: TGCAGTGCAACCGGGACAGGGGGCGGTGAGACCCAGTACTTC.

The V gene is TRBV18, the J gene TRBJ2-1, with no clear D. Looked up from germline, CDR1 is KGHSH and CDR2 is LQKENI. This CDR3 comprises 15 residues. The V end was cut by 5 bases, the J end by 4 bases, with 15 bases between. CDR3 loop: CASSSIPDGYNEQFF. CDR3 nucleotides: TGTGCCAGCTCATCTATACCAGACGGGTACAATGAGCAGTTCTTC.

V usage is TRBV6-2 or TRBV6-3 and J usage is TRBJ2-1; 7 nucleotides match TRBD1. The junction had 22 bases not matched to a gene; V was cut back by 7 bases and J by 4 bases. The CDR3 is 19 amino acids. The germline V gene has CDR1 MNHEY and CDR2 SVGEGT. DNA for the CDR3: TGTGCCAGCACAAAGACGGGACAGACCAACCGACCCAGATACAATGAGCAGTTCTTC. Encoded protein: CASTKTGQTNRPRYNEQFF.

The genes are TRBV29-1 and TRBJ2-5, with 7 bases that match TRBD1. Germline V gene data show CDR1 as SQVTM and CDR2 as ANQGSEA. The CDR3 consists of 11 residues. The junction had 2 bases not matched to a gene; V was cut back by 7 bases and J by 3 bases. CDR3 loop: CSGGTEETQYF. The DNA of the CDR3 is TGCAGCGGAGGGACAGAAGAGACCCAGTACTTC.

The table lists this clonotype with many counts. J is TRBJ1-5 and V is TRBV6-5; maybe TRBD1 (5 bases). Germline assignment: CDR1 MNHEY and CDR2 SVGAGI. Trimming stripped 0 bases from V and 0 bases from J, with 15 bases between. This CDR3 spans 18 amino acids. In nucleotides, the CDR3 is TGTGCCAGCAGTTACTCGAGTCGAAACAGGTATAGCAATCAGCCCCAGCATTTT. This translates into CASSYSSRNRYSNQPQHF.

This clonotype was counted many times. The chain combines TRBV7-2 with TRBJ2-1; a possible D gene is TRBD2 (6 bases). Germline V CDR1 and CDR2: SGHTA, FQGNSA. V was pared by 4 bases and J by 3 bases, with 7 bases between. The CDR3 totals 13 residues. This chain's CDR3 is CASSWRGYNEQFF. In DNA form, the CDR3 reads TGTGCCAGCAGCTGGAGGGGCTACAATGAGCAGTTCTTC.

V is TRBV20-1 and J is TRBJ2-4, with 14 bases aligning to TRBD2. V lost 4 bases to trimming and J lost 1 base; unmatched junction nucleotides: 6. Germline V lookup: CDR1 DFQATT, CDR2 SNEGSKA (reference sequence). The CDR3 has 17 amino acids. CDR3 residues: CSATGLAGASAKNIQYF. The CDR3 DNA sequence: TGCAGTGCTACGGGACTAGCGGGAGCCAGTGCCAAAAACATTCAGTACTTC.

This rearrangement joins TRBV20-1 to TRBJ1-4; 7 nucleotides align to TRBD1. The trim removed 1 base at V and 5 bases at J, leaving 7 bases unmatched. Germline V gives CDR1 DFQATT, CDR2 SNEGSKA (reference sequence). The CDR3 contains 15 residues. CDR3 residues: CSARAPGTENEKLFF. CDR3 sequence (DNA): TGCAGTGCTAGAGCCCCCGGGACAGAAAATGAAAAACTGTTTTTT.

This chain joins TRBV18 and TRBJ2-5; 8 bases fit TRBD1. The germline CDR1 and CDR2 sequences are KGHSH and LQKENI. The CDR3 has 14 amino acids. The junction had 3 bases not matched to a gene; V was cut back by 2 bases and J by 4 bases. The CDR3 region has the DNA TGTGCCAGCTCACCAACGCAGGGGGCAGAGACCCAGTACTTC. Amino acid sequence: CASSPTQGAETQYF.